This T cell receptor beta chain appears in the sequencing data of a study of metastatic and nonmetastatic thyroid tumors. Study information: The comparison covered peripheral blood and tumor or nodule tissue in malignant and benign thyroid patients. Study-wide points: Versus benign nodules, malignant thyroid tumors reportedly had significantly higher TCR beta diversity, in blood and tumor.

CDR1 is DFQATT, CDR2 SNEGSKA, per germline (reference sequence). Trimming cost V 3 bases and J 4 bases, with 5 bases left between them. The CDR3 consists of 11 residues. The sample holds many counts of this clone. Its target is unknown. The sample holds other DNA sequences that translate to the same CDR3. Prior to thyroid surgery, none of the patients had received any treatment. Per the original methods: Across clinicopathological groups, CDR3 differences served as the basis for building a distant-metastasis classifier for papillary thyroid cancer. TCRdb re-called the PCR reads through MiXCR. These V and J calls are TCRdb output, not the study's own analysis. This table holds around 42,000 clones, roughly an eighth found once.

The specimen was blood. This clonotype was obtained from a male donor with papillary thyroid cancer or a benign thyroid nodule (not recorded which). Some clones in this sample may be carry-over from other donors' samples. V usage is TRBV20-1 and J usage is TRBJ2-3, with D uncertain. CDR3 nucleotide sequence: TGCAGTGCTAGCCAGCCAGATACGCAGTATTTT. Protein product: CSASQPDTQYF.